Listed here are 31 T cell receptor beta chains from one sample, sequenced in a study of T cells expressing NK-cell markers. No DNA is given; TCRdb re-called the 5' RACE reads and lists each CDR3 protein once. Recorded for this sample: 350,000 to 400,000 distinct CDR3 sequences. Sequencing was done on a sample of blood T cells: a sorted CD56 or NKG2C T cell subset, CD4+ or CD8+ T cells, or bulk PBMC T cells (not recorded which). The origin of the receptors is a woman between 50 and 59 years old in good health.

V usage is TRBV6-2 or TRBV6-3 and J usage is TRBJ2-1; TCRdb gives TRBD2 as the D gene, but with no DNA this cannot be confirmed. The CDR3 totals 11 residues. Germline V gene sequence: CDR1 MNHEY, CDR2 SVGEGT. CDR3 in amino acids: CASSRTALQFF.

The chain couples TRBV3-1 to TRBJ2-3. CDR1 LGHDT and CDR2 YNNKEL come from the germline V gene (reference sequence). The CDR3 is 12 residues long. Here the CDR3 reads CASSSKSDTQYF.

The chain joins TRBV25-1 to TRBJ1-6; TCRdb lists TRBD1, though no DNA is available to test this call. The germline CDR1 and CDR2 sequences are MGHDK and SYGVNS. The CDR3 covers 14 residues. The CDR3 loop reads CASSFRAGNSPLHF.

V and J are TRBV25-1 and TRBJ2-7; TCRdb lists TRBD2, though no DNA is available to test this call. The CDR3 sequence is 14 residues long. The germline gives CDR1 MGHDK, CDR2 SYGVNS. The CDR3 sequence: CASSGRQRIYEQYF.

The chain links TRBV5-5 to TRBJ1-1; TCRdb reports TRBD1, a call that lacks DNA to check it against. Germline loops: CDR1 SGHKS, CDR2 YYEKEE (reference sequence). CDR3 length: 17 residues. The CDR3 sequence: CASSLERQGWLNTEAFF.

The V and J genes are TRBV6-5 and TRBJ2-3; checking the TCRdb D call of TRBD2 is not possible without DNA. The CDR3 runs to 15 residues. CDR1 is MNHEY, CDR2 SVGAGI, per germline. Here the CDR3 reads CASSSTGSSADTQYF.

This sequence joins TRBV27 and TRBJ2-2; TCRdb proposes TRBD1, but this gene call is untestable without DNA. Germline lookup yields CDR1 MNHEY and CDR2 SMNVEV (reference sequence). The CDR3 totals 18 residues. CDR3: CASSFWGVGGFSTGELFF.

CDR3 in amino acids: CASSAGLVSDTQYF. This chain connects TRBV5-1 to TRBJ2-3; TCRdb's D call, TRBD2, is unchecked because there is no DNA. This CDR3 comprises 14 residues. The V gene's germline CDR1 is SGHRS and CDR2 YFSETQ.

The rearrangement links TRBV11-2 to TRBJ2-3; TCRdb proposes TRBD2, but this gene call is untestable without DNA. The CDR3 runs 15 residues. Per the germline V gene, CDR1 is SGHAT and CDR2 is FQNNGV. The CDR3 sequence is CASRTSGRRSDTQYF.

This sequence joins TRBV11-2 and TRBJ2-1; TCRdb's D gene call, TRBD1, goes unchecked for lack of DNA. CDR1 SGHAT and CDR2 FQNNGV come from the germline V gene. There are 15 residues in the CDR3. The CDR3 sequence is CASSLGPVKGREQFF.

The chain links TRBV5-1 to TRBJ2-5; absent DNA, TCRdb's TRBD1 call cannot be checked. The germline gives CDR1 SGHRS, CDR2 YFSETQ. This CDR3 is built from 15 residues. CDR3 region: CASSFQGQTQETQYF. The variable domain in full, completed from reference TRBV5-1 and TRBJ2-5, reads KAGVTQTPRYLIKTRGQQVTLSCSPISGHRSVSWYQQTPGQGLQFLFEYFSETQRNKGNFPGRFSGRQFSNSRSEMNVSTLELGDSALYLCASSFQGQTQETQYFGPGTRLLVL.

Here the CDR3 reads CASSLRVAETQYF. The chain combines TRBV7-8 with TRBJ2-5. The germline gives CDR1 SGHVS, CDR2 FQNEAQ. This CDR3 region has 13 residues.

The chain links TRBV7-9 to TRBJ2-7; TCRdb's D gene call, TRBD2, goes unchecked for lack of DNA. Germline CDR1 and CDR2: SEHNR and FQNEAQ (reference sequence). CDR3 length equals 16 residues. The CDR3: CASSSTGGSFSYEQYF.

The gene calls are TRBV5-1 and TRBJ2-1; without DNA, the TCRdb call of TRBD2 cannot be checked. The CDR3 runs to 15 residues. Germline lookup yields CDR1 SGHRS and CDR2 YFSETQ. The CDR3 loop is CASSLEQRELNEQFF.

V and J are TRBV4-1 and TRBJ2-1; the TRBD1 assignment by TCRdb is unverifiable without DNA. The CDR3 contains 17 residues. CDR1 and CDR2 (germline): MGHRA, YSYEKL. The CDR3 sequence is CASSEDGRGRISNEQFF.

The chain links TRBV28 to TRBJ2-1; TCRdb reports TRBD2, a call that lacks DNA to check it against. CDR1 and CDR2 (germline): MDHEN, SYDVKM. This CDR3 is built from 15 residues. The CDR3 sequence is CASSGGTLSNNEQFF.

This chain joins TRBV12-3 or TRBV12-4 and TRBJ2-4. CDR3 length: 14 residues. The CDR3 here is CASSFLLAKNIQYF.

The chain recombines TRBV5-1 with TRBJ2-5. Per the germline V gene, CDR1 is SGHRS and CDR2 is YFSETQ. The length of the CDR3 is 14 residues. The CDR3 region is CASSSTHLQETQYF.

This chain joins TRBV29-1 and TRBJ1-4; there is no DNA to check the TCRdb D call of TRBD1. The CDR3 covers 15 residues. Germline CDR1 reads SQVTM; CDR2 reads ANQGSEA. The CDR3 is CSAYLRDREAEKLFF.

V usage is TRBV2 and J usage is TRBJ1-6; the TRBD1 assignment by TCRdb is unverifiable without DNA. CDR1 SNHLY and CDR2 FYNNEI come from the germline V gene. The CDR3 loop spans 17 amino acids. CDR3 in amino acids: CASSGPGQGIYNSPLHF. The full variable domain, with the rest looked up from reference TRBV2 and TRBJ1-6, is EPEVTQTPSHQVTQMGQEVILRCVPISNHLYFYWYRQILGQKVEFLVSFYNNEISEKSEIFDDQFSVERPDGSNFTLKIRSTKLEDSAMYFCASSGPGQGIYNSPLHFGNGTRLTVT.

This chain uses TRBV24-1 with TRBJ2-1; the D call from TCRdb, TRBD1, cannot be confirmed without DNA. This CDR3 is built from 14 residues. The V gene's germline CDR1 is KGHDR and CDR2 SFDVKD. Here the CDR3 reads CATSGHPFYNEQFF.

The CDR3 sequence: CATSRPQGREQYF. This chain links TRBV15 with TRBJ2-7; the D call of TRBD1 rests on TCRdb alone, since no DNA is present to check it. The CDR3 runs 13 residues. The germline CDR1 and CDR2 sequences are LNHNV and YYDKDF (reference sequence).

The V gene is TRBV3-1, the J gene TRBJ2-7; TCRdb outputs TRBD2, but without DNA this stays unchecked. CDR1 is LGHDT, CDR2 YNNKEL, per germline (reference sequence). This CDR3 comprises 14 residues. The CDR3: CASSQDVAGWRQYF.

The CDR3 sequence: CASSYSSGRIYEQYF. The gene calls are TRBV6-5 and TRBJ2-7. Germline CDR1 and CDR2: MNHEY and SVGAGI. This CDR3 is 15 amino acids long.

This chain joins TRBV5-1 and TRBJ2-1; TCRdb designates TRBD2, a call that cannot be tested without DNA. This CDR3 has 17 residues. Germline V CDR1 and CDR2: SGHRS, YFSETQ. CDR3: CASSLGLLAGGPNEQFF.

The chain is built from TRBV24-1 and TRBJ2-7; TCRdb's assignment of TRBD1 cannot be checked, as there is no DNA. Germline CDR1 KGHDR, CDR2 SFDVKD. The CDR3 length is 16 residues. CDR3 protein: CATSDSGGVGTYEQYF.

V gene TRBV27 combines with J gene TRBJ1-1. This CDR3 is built from 12 residues. Germline loops: CDR1 MNHEY, CDR2 SMNVEV (reference sequence). The CDR3 region is CASSRVPNEAFF.

This chain connects TRBV7-9 to TRBJ2-3. Germline CDR1 is SEHNR and CDR2 is FQNEAQ (reference sequence). This CDR3 is 12 amino acids long. This CDR3 reads CASSEEWDTQYF.

This sequence joins TRBV5-1 and TRBJ2-5; the TCRdb D gene call, TRBD2, has no DNA to confirm it. The CDR3 runs to 17 residues. Germline V gives CDR1 SGHRS, CDR2 YFSETQ. The CDR3 loop is CASSLELGGGEQETQYF.

V usage is TRBV4-1 and J usage is TRBJ1-2. The CDR3 has 14 residues. CDR1 is MGHRA, CDR2 YSYEKL, per germline. The CDR3 protein is CASSLGEQGHGYTF.

This chain connects TRBV15 to TRBJ2-1. The germline V gene has CDR1 LNHNV and CDR2 YYDKDF (reference sequence). This CDR3 is built from 15 residues. Here the CDR3 reads CATSKLQGTYNEQFF.